This TCR beta chain was recorded in a study of blood T cells in healthy people across ages. Across the whole study: Capturing about one barcoded beta molecule per two T cells was achieved by template switching.

Overall study findings and caveats: There were more naive CD4+ cells and higher diversity in long-lived donors than in aged donors. The fall in TCR beta diversity per million T cells was roughly linear with age.

The V gene lost 5 bases and the J gene lost 0 bases, with 17 bases spanning the gap. The CDR3 runs to 18 residues. In the case of this clonotype: The antigen is undetermined.

With a J-beta primer mix and a sample-barcoded 5' primer, a second PCR ran roughly 6 to 11 cycles. Each CDR3 protein gets one entry after TCRdb re-called the 5' RACE reads with MiXCR. The data show about 1.6 million distinct CDR3 sequences, almost 35% seen once. Material: blood. The chain combines TRBV12-3 or TRBV12-4 with TRBJ1-6, with D maybe TRBD1 (6 bases). The clonotype was recovered from a woman in her twenties or thirties in good health. CDR3 bases: TGTGCCAGCAGTCCGGGACACTCACGGAGCTCCTATAATTCACCCCTCCACTTT. Amino acids: CASSPGHSRSSYNSPLHF.